The source of this T cell receptor (beta chain) is a study of cytomegalovirus exposure and HLA in healthy donors. Study-wide background: Early on, a data release was issued that held roughly 80 million unique TCRs from HLA-typed donors.

From germline, CDR1 is MDHEN and CDR2 SYDVKM. The CDR3 is 15 amino acids. The ends were cut back, 9 bases at V and 2 bases at J, with 18 bases in the middle. Study findings and constraints: Usually a TCR sequence was rare, but some public TCRs were found in many donors. An ancestry cluster, one associated with Asian ancestry, reportedly showed fewer N-insertions than the approximately 650-donor mean in a later analysis.

With 60 Vbeta and 13 Jbeta primers, the PCR was carried out. Clones were read by immunoSEQ multiplex PCR, and TCRdb kept only the in-frame ones, dropping some. Its table records about 200,000 clones. Regarding this clone: Its specificity is unknown.

The chain employs TRBV28 and TRBJ2-3; TRBD2 might be the D (6 bases). The TCR was taken from a boy younger than 18 in good health and CMV-seronegative. Sequenced material: PBMCs. The CDR3 nucleotides read TGTGCCAGTTGGGGAGGTGGGACCGTCACAGATACGCAGTATTTT. Translating gives CASWGGGTVTDTQYF.